Below, 7 T cell receptor beta chains from the same sample are listed, as sequenced in a study of blood T cell repertoires in COVID-19. Sequencing was performed with immunoSEQ multiplex PCR; in TCRdb, only in-frame clones are kept and a portion is missing. The table shows roughly 350,000 clones, with more than 70% occurring only once. What was sequenced was peripheral blood. The origin of the receptors is a woman aged 70-85 years with COVID-19, enrolled during active disease.

The V and J genes are TRBV2 and TRBJ1-1; 7 positions match TRBD1. The trim removed 4 bases at V and 0 bases at J, leaving 17 bases unmatched. The CDR3 loop spans 19 amino acids. Germline V CDR1 and CDR2: SNHLY, FYNNEI. DNA for the CDR3: TGTGCCAGCAGTGTGGACAGGCGATCCATTGAACCCATGAACACTGAAGCTTTCTTT. This codes for CASSVDRRSIEPMNTEAFF.

CDR3 sequence: CASSTLEGRTEAFF. The DNA of the CDR3 is TGTGCCAGCAGTACCCTAGAAGGGAGGACTGAAGCTTTCTTT. The J gene is TRBJ1-1, the V gene TRBV2; no definite D call. Trimming left V 5 bases short and J 5 bases short, with 15 bases between. This CDR3 is built from 14 residues. Looked up from germline, CDR1 is SNHLY and CDR2 is FYNNEI.

V usage is TRBV4-3 and J usage is TRBJ2-5; D may be TRBD2 (6 bases). CDR1 and CDR2 (germline): LGHNA, YSLEER. This CDR3 is built from 14 residues. V lost 4 bases and J 2 bases, leaving 11 bases between the germline ends. The CDR3 nucleotides read TGCGCCAGCAGCCCGGTCCTAGCGCAAGAGACCCAGTACTTC. This encodes CASSPVLAQETQYF.

The chain recombines TRBV9 with TRBJ1-2; D is undetermined. The CDR3 covers 16 residues. The germline V gene encodes CDR1 SGDLS and CDR2 YYNGEE. Deletions cut 3 bases from V and 4 bases from J, with 19 bases between. The CDR3 DNA is TGTGCCAGCAGCGCCACTTCCCAGGCGCCGGCCTATGGCTACACCTTC. It is translated as CASSATSQAPAYGYTF. The variable domain in full, completed from reference TRBV9 and TRBJ1-2, reads DSGVTQTPKHLITATGQRVTLRCSPRSGDLSVYWYQQSLDQGLQFLIQYYNGEERAKGNILERFSAQQFPDLHSELNLSSLELGDSALYFCASSATSQAPAYGYTFGSGTRLTVV.

This clone was detected once. The V gene is TRBV19, the J gene TRBJ2-7, with 14 bases aligning to TRBD2. V was pared by 6 bases and J by 3 bases, with 4 bases of the junction left unmatched. Germline CDR1 LNHDA, CDR2 SQIVND (reference sequence). The CDR3 length is 15 residues. CDR3 residues: CASRRGLAGDYEQYF. The CDR3 bases are TGTGCCAGTAGGCGGGGACTAGCGGGGGACTACGAGCAGTACTTC. The variable domain in full, completed from reference TRBV19 and TRBJ2-7, reads DGGITQSPKYLFRKEGQNVTLSCEQNLNHDAMYWYRQDPGQGLRLIYYSQIVNDFQKGDIAEGYSVSREKKESFPLTVTSAQKNPTAFYLCASRRGLAGDYEQYFGPGTRLTVT.

The chain employs TRBV7-9 and TRBJ2-5, with TRBD1 identical over 7 bases. Germline assignment: CDR1 SEHNR and CDR2 FQNEAQ (reference sequence). V lost 5 bases and J lost 7; bases outside the gene matches: 4. The CDR3 loop spans 12 amino acids. As DNA, the CDR3 is TGTGCCAGCAGCGACAGGGACGGGACCCAGTACTTC. Translation: CASSDRDGTQYF.

The rearrangement links TRBV10-2 to TRBJ1-1; 11 bases agree with TRBD1. The CDR3 totals 16 residues. Trimming cost V 3 bases and J 5 bases; bases outside gene matches: 8. Germline assignment: CDR1 WSHSY and CDR2 SAAADI. The CDR3 is CASSDPIRDRGTEAFF. In nucleotides, the CDR3 is TGCGCCAGCAGTGACCCAATCCGGGACAGGGGGACTGAAGCTTTCTTT.